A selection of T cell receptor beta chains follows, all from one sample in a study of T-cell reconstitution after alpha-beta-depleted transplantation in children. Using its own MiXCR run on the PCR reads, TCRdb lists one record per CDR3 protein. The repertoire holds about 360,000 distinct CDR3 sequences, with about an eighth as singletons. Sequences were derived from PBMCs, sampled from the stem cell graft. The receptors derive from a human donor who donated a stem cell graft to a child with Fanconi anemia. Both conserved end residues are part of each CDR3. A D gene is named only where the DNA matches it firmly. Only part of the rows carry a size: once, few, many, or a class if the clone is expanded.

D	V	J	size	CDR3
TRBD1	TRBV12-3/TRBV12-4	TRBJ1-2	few	CASSFSDRTYGYTF
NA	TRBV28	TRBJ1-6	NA	CASRFPGQGVSPLHF
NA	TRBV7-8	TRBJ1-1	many	CASSLWANTEAFF
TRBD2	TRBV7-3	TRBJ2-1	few	CASSPSGGIYNEQFF
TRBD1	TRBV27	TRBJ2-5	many	CASSSNRDRGRFGGSETQYF
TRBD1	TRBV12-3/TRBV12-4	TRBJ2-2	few	CASSSGTAMNTGELFF
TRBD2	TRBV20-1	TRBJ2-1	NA	CSARAEGPTSGGSVEQFF
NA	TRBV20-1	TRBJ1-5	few	CSARDRPLDPSSNQPQHF
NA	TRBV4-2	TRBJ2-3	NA	CASSQLVGSGHASTDTQYF
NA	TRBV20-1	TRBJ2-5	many	CSARGGAASDNIQETQYF
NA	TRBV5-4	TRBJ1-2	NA	CASSFFGGNYGYTF
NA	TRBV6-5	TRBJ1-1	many	CASSHRSEAFF
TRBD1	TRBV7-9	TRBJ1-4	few	CASSSHSGKTGEKLFF
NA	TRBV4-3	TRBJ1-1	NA	CASSQDLSVPNTEAFF
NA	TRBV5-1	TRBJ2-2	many	CASSLDGNTGELFF
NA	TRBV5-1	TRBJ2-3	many	CASSMAPPDTQYF
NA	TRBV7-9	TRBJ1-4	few	CASSWGGPGDEKLFF
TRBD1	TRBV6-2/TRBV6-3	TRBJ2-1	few	CASTRGRGQGGDEQFF
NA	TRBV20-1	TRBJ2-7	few	CSAKVAGKLGEQYF
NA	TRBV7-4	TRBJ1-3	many	CASSSARGYGNTIYF
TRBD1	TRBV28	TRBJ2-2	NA	CASSPTGVNAGELFF
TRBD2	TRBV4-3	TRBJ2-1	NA	CASSLLAGVNNEQFF
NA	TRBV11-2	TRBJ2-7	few	CASSLTPPGEQYF
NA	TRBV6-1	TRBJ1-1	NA	CASSQRAFGNTEAFF
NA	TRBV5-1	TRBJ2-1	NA	CASSLEASPYNEQFF
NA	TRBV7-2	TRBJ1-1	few	CASSVYSGEAFF
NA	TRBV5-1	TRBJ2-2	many	CASSLAPASGELFF
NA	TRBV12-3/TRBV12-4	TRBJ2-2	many	CASSQSGTGELFF
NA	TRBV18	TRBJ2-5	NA	CASSPVEETQYF
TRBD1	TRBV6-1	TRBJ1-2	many	CASNPDFNRGYGYTF
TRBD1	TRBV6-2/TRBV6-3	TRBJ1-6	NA	CASRPTGSYNSPLHF
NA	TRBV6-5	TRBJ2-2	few	CASSYSLRGELFF
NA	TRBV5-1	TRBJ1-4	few	CASSLGGKEYEKLFF
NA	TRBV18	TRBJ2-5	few	CASSPQTEYQETQYF
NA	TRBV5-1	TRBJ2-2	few	CASSLIGLSGTINTGELFF
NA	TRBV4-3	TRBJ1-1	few	CASSQGNRDKDTEAFF
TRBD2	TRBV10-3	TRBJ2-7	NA	CAIRATSGGTYEQYF
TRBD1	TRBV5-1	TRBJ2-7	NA	CASSLGQGDQQYF
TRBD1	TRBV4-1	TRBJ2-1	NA	CASSPRDRGYNEQFF
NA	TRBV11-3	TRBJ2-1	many	CASSLDHNEQFF
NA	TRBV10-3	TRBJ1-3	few	CAISEQNSGNTIYF
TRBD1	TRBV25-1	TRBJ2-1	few	CASSEYAGGTYNEQFF
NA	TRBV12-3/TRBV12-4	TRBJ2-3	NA	CASSLAGRPLDTQYF
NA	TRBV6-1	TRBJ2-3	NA	CASSPTRLRGNTDTQYF
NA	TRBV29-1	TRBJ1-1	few	CSVSENTEAFF
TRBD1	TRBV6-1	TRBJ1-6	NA	CASSRQGWDSPLHF